The rows below give T cell receptor beta chains drawn from one sample of a study of CD4 T cells in relation to SARS-CoV-2 and coronaviruses. The repertoire was sequenced with immunoSEQ multiplex PCR; TCRdb's copy has only in-frame clones and lacks some. The table has approximately 70,000 clones, more than 80% seen once. The sequenced sample was naive CD4+ T cells from PBMCs. The receptors derive from a human donor in good health. Each CDR3 is given with its conserved first and last residue. D genes are given only for firm matches. Only some rows state a clone size, as once, few, many or a class for expanded clones.

v_call,clone_size,d_call,j_call,cdr3_nt,cdr3_aa
TRBV7-9,few,NA,TRBJ1-1,TGTGCCAGCACCTCGACGGGTGTTGCTTTCTTT,CASTSTGVAFF
TRBV30,NA,NA,TRBJ2-1,TGTGCCTGGATAAGGCAGGTAAACAATGAGCAGTTCTTC,CAWIRQVNNEQFF
TRBV18,NA,NA,TRBJ2-2,TGTGCCAGCTCACCCTTGGAGGGAACTAACACCGGGGAGCTGTTTTTT,CASSPLEGTNTGELFF
TRBV7-9,NA,TRBD1,TRBJ1-4,TGTGCCAGCAACTTACAGGGGTCAGGGGAAAAACTGTTTTTT,CASNLQGSGEKLFF
TRBV7-9,NA,NA,TRBJ1-4,TGTGCCAGCAGCTTAGGACAGAATAATGAAAAACTGTTTTTT,CASSLGQNNEKLFF
TRBV7-2,NA,NA,TRBJ2-7,TGTGCCAGCAGCTTAGCGGTCAGGGTCTACGAGCAGTACTTC,CASSLAVRVYEQYF
TRBV12-3/TRBV12-4,NA,NA,TRBJ1-2,TGTGCCAGCAGTTTACGGGATCATGGCTACACCTTC,CASSLRDHGYTF
TRBV6-2/TRBV6-3,NA,TRBD2,TRBJ2-5,TGTGCCAGCAGTTACTCGAAGCGGGGCGCCTACGCTGTACAAGAGACCCAGTACTTC,CASSYSKRGAYAVQETQYF
TRBV19,NA,NA,TRBJ1-5,TGTGCCAGTAGTATAGATAGAAGGAGTCAGCCCCAGCATTTT,CASSIDRRSQPQHF
TRBV30,NA,TRBD1,TRBJ1-2,TGTGCCTGGAGCCGTCGGACAGGGGGCCATGGCTACACCTTC,CAWSRRTGGHGYTF
TRBV28,NA,NA,TRBJ1-5,TGTGCCAGCAGAACACCCAATCAGCCCCAGCATTTT,CASRTPNQPQHF
TRBV30,NA,NA,TRBJ2-5,TGTGCCTGGAGTGCGTCCAGAGTTTTCAGGGAAGAGACCCAGTACTTC,CAWSASRVFREETQYF
TRBV6-2/TRBV6-3,NA,NA,TRBJ2-3,TGTGCCAGCAGTTCGACTTCCGGGGGCACAGATACGCAGTATTTT,CASSSTSGGTDTQYF
TRBV5-5,NA,NA,TRBJ2-7,TGTGCCAGCAGCTTGCCGGGGCCCTACGAGCAGTACTTC,CASSLPGPYEQYF
TRBV6-5,NA,TRBD1,TRBJ2-7,TGTGCCAGCAGGAACTCAGGGGGACCCTACGAGCAGTACTTC,CASRNSGGPYEQYF
TRBV4-1,NA,NA,TRBJ1-2,TGCGCCAGCTCCCCTGTAGGGGGGGACTATGGCTACACCTTC,CASSPVGGDYGYTF
TRBV5-1,NA,TRBD1,TRBJ1-1,TGCGCCAGCAGCTTGGTGCTCCGGGACAGGGGGCCATTCTGCTTT,CASSLVLRDRGPFCF
TRBV3-1/TRBV3-2,NA,TRBD1,TRBJ1-2,TGTGCCAGCAGCCGGACAGGGGTCGGCTACACCTTC,CASSRTGVGYTF
TRBV5-1,NA,TRBD2,TRBJ2-3,TGCGCCAGCAGCGCCGGACTAGCGGGAAGCACAGATACGCAGTATTTT,CASSAGLAGSTDTQYF
TRBV15,NA,NA,TRBJ2-6,TGTGCCACCAGCACCCGTGGCTCTGGGGCCAACGTCCTGACTTTC,CATSTRGSGANVLTF
TRBV11-2,NA,NA,TRBJ2-2,TGTGCCAGCAGCTGGAGGGGTTTAAACACCGGGGAGCTGTTTTTT,CASSWRGLNTGELFF
TRBV9,NA,NA,TRBJ2-3,TGTGCCAGCAGCGTAGTGACTGATACGCAGTATTTT,CASSVVTDTQYF
TRBV27,NA,NA,TRBJ1-1,TGTGCCAGCAGTTTCCGAGACCACGAGGGAGAGGGGACTGAAGCTTTCTTT,CASSFRDHEGEGTEAFF
TRBV5-1,NA,NA,TRBJ2-7,TGCGCCAGCAGCTTGGGTGTGGGGGCCAGGTCCTACGAGCAGTACTTC,CASSLGVGARSYEQYF
TRBV5-1,once,TRBD1,TRBJ2-7,TGCGCCAGCAGCGGAACAGGGGACGAGCAGTACTTC,CASSGTGDEQYF
TRBV19,NA,NA,TRBJ1-1,TGTGCCAGTAGTATCTATAGGGACACTGAAGCTTTCTTT,CASSIYRDTEAFF
TRBV4-1,once,NA,TRBJ2-3,TGCGCCAGCAGCCAAGAATATTGGGGCACAGATACGCAGTATTTT,CASSQEYWGTDTQYF
TRBV19,NA,TRBD1,TRBJ2-7,TGTGCCAGTAGTAGGAGAGCCGGGACAGGGGTATACGAGCAGTACTTC,CASSRRAGTGVYEQYF
TRBV19,NA,NA,TRBJ2-6,TGTGCCAGTAGTGTGGGTGGGGCCAACGTCCTGACTTTC,CASSVGGANVLTF